The 2 T cell receptor beta chains presented below share a single source sample, sequenced in a study of T cell responses to AZD1222 COVID-19 vaccine. Only in-frame clones appear in the TCRdb table, and some are missing; sequencing was by immunoSEQ multiplex PCR. The sample records approximately 160,000 clones, 90% being singletons. Specimen: peripheral blood, collected on day 0 of AZD1222 vaccination. These receptors came from an adult in good health.

The chain employs TRBV10-3 and TRBJ1-2, with D hard to call. The CDR3 spans 14 residues. The germline V gene encodes CDR1 ENHRY and CDR2 SYGVKD. With 2 bases removed from V and 2 bases from J, the gap between germline ends came to 9 bases. The CDR3 DNA reads as TGTGCCATCAGTGAGGGCAGCCCGAACTATGGCTACACCTTC. This encodes CAISEGSPNYGYTF.

The J gene is TRBJ1-1, the V gene TRBV6-5, with D unresolved. The CDR3 length is 11 residues. Germline V gene sequence: CDR1 MNHEY, CDR2 SVGAGI. Trimming took off 11 bases at V and 3 bases at J, with 10 bases between the two ends. The DNA of the CDR3 is TGTGCCCTGGAAGAATACACTGAAGCTTTCTTT. Its translation: CALEEYTEAFF.